This T cell receptor (beta chain) stems from a study of cytomegalovirus exposure and HLA in healthy donors. Study-wide results and limits: The TCR clusters that emerged in the first cohort tended, a later analysis found, to co-occur in the roughly 130 validation repertoires. While the bulk of TCR sequences proved rare, some public TCRs turned up in many donors. It was 164 TCR beta chains that were listed as cytomegalovirus-associated. A few of the chains that were CMV-associated were confirmed in vitro to be specific for CMV antigens.

V lost 0 bases to trimming and J lost 5 bases; unmatched junction nucleotides: 5. This CDR3 region has 15 residues. The germline V gene has CDR1 SGHRS and CDR2 YFSETQ. This clone was picked up a small number of times. The antigen is not known. Using immunoSEQ multiplex PCR, the repertoire was profiled, and TCRdb retains in-frame clones only, with some absent. In the table there are about 110,000 clones, roughly 90% of which are singletons. This clonotype originated in a woman aged 25 to 45 in good health and CMV-seropositive. V is TRBV5-1 and J is TRBJ2-1; 7 nucleotides align to TRBD2. Material: PBMCs. The CDR3 reads CASSLVAGVHNEQFF. The CDR3 bases are TGCGCCAGCAGCTTGGTTGCGGGAGTCCACAATGAGCAGTTCTTC.